Shown below are 30 T cell receptor beta chains from a single sample sequenced in a study of blood T cell repertoires in COVID-19. Assay used: immunoSEQ multiplex PCR; TCRdb lists only in-frame clones, some missing. The table has 200,000 or so clones, around 80% seen once. The sequencing input was peripheral blood. The source of these receptors is a woman aged 55-70 years who had recovered from COVID-19.

The rearrangement uses TRBV4-2 and TRBJ2-1, with 9 bases fitting TRBD1. J was trimmed by 8 bases and V by 3 bases; bases with no gene match: 8. Germline V gene data show CDR1 as LGHNA and CDR2 as YNFKEQ. The CDR3 has 15 residues. CDR3 loop: CASSHPDRGHDEQFF. The CDR3 DNA sequence: TGTGCCAGCAGCCACCCGGACAGGGGTCACGATGAGCAGTTCTTC.

This rearrangement joins TRBV6-6 to TRBJ1-6; 7 positions agree with TRBD1. V was pared by 7 bases and J by 7 bases, with 7 bases of the junction left unmatched. This CDR3 contains 14 residues. CDR1 is MNHNY and CDR2 is SVGAGI in the germline V gene (reference sequence). This CDR3 is CASIRQGGNSPLHF. The CDR3 DNA reads TGTGCCAGCATACGACAGGGTGGGAATTCACCCCTCCACTTT.

The chain carries TRBV27 and TRBJ2-5; tentatively, D is TRBD1 (7 bases). Trimming took 5 bases from V and 4 from J, leaving 17 bases between them. Germline V CDR1 and CDR2: MNHEY, SMNVEV (reference sequence). The CDR3 sequence is 15 residues long. DNA for the CDR3: TGTGCCAGCAGTATAGACAGACAGGGAGGAGAGACCCAGTACTTC. The encoded protein is CASSIDRQGGETQYF.

The CDR3 protein is CASSKAGGGQTQYF. CDR3 coding DNA: TGTGCCAGCAGTAAGGCGGGGGGCGGGCAGACCCAGTACTTC. The V and J genes are TRBV2 and TRBJ2-5; 8 bases fit TRBD2. This CDR3 has 14 residues. Per germline, CDR1 SNHLY and CDR2 FYNNEI. V shed 5 bases, J shed 6 bases, and the junction held 8 bases outside the gene matches. The variable domain in full, completed from reference TRBV2 and TRBJ2-5, reads EPEVTQTPSHQVTQMGQEVILRCVPISNHLYFYWYRQILGQKVEFLVSFYNNEISEKSEIFDDQFSVERPDGSNFTLKIRSTKLEDSAMYFCASSKAGGGQTQYFGPGTRLLVL.

The V gene is TRBV2, the J gene TRBJ2-7; D is undetermined. Per the germline V gene, CDR1 is SNHLY and CDR2 is FYNNEI. Trimming removed 6 bases from V and 0 bases from J, with 12 bases in between. This CDR3 region has 14 residues. In DNA form, the CDR3 reads TGTGCCAGCAGGAAAGAGGCCGGCTCCTACGAGCAGTACTTC. Translation gives CASRKEAGSYEQYF.

The chain carries TRBV5-1 and TRBJ1-1; 8 bases fit TRBD1. V dropped 2 bases and J dropped 1; count of bases not matched to a gene: 1. Germline CDR1 reads SGHRS; CDR2 reads YFSETQ. This CDR3 is built from 14 residues. CDR3 region: CASSFDRGNTEAFF. CDR3 coding DNA: TGCGCCAGCAGCTTTGACAGGGGGAACACTGAAGCTTTCTTT.

At least ten counts were recorded for this clone. At the DNA level, this CDR3 is encoded by other sequences in the same sample as well. The rearrangement joins TRBV11-2 to TRBJ2-1; 7 bases are shared with TRBD1. The germline CDR1 and CDR2 sequences are SGHAT and FQNNGV. The CDR3 extends over 14 amino acids. The V and J ends lost 1 base and 7 bases, in that order; junction bases with no gene match: 4. In nucleotides, the CDR3 is TGTGCCAGCAGCTTAGTTAGGGGGCGGAATGAGCAGTTCTTC. Translated, it gives CASSLVRGRNEQFF.

The J gene is TRBJ1-3, the V gene TRBV12-5, with D unclear. V lost 5 bases and J lost 0, with 8 bases in between. Germline CDR1 reads LGHNT; CDR2 reads FRNRAP. This CDR3 is built from 14 residues. CDR3 coding DNA: TGTGCTAGTGGTCCGTCGAGCTCTGGAAACACCATATATTTT. This gives the protein CASGPSSSGNTIYF.

The chain couples TRBV3-1 (or the pseudogene TRBV3-2) to TRBJ1-6; D is unresolved. CDR1 is LGHDT, CDR2 YNNKEL, per germline (reference sequence). This CDR3 has 13 residues. Between the trimmed V and J ends, which lost 6 bases and 7 bases, there was a span of 10 bases. CDR3 DNA: TGTGCCAGCAGTCCTACGGGGAATTCACCCCTCCACTTT. Its protein is CASSPTGNSPLHF.

This chain links TRBV2 with TRBJ2-1; 9 nucleotides agree with TRBD2. The germline V gene has CDR1 SNHLY and CDR2 FYNNEI. J gave up 5 bases and V 7 bases, and 3 bases lay outside the gene matches. CDR3 length: 13 residues. CDR3 DNA sequence: TGTGCCAGCACTAGCGGGGATGACAATGAGCAGTTCTTC. Amino acids: CASTSGDDNEQFF.

V usage is TRBV2 and J usage is TRBJ1-6, with 9 bases that match TRBD1. CDR1 SNHLY and CDR2 FYNNEI come from the germline V gene. The V segment lost 3 bases and the J segment 9 bases; nucleotides outside the gene matches: 6. CDR3 length: 15 residues. The CDR3 coding sequence is TGTGCCAGCAGTGATGGGACAGGGTTCGTTTCACCCCTCCACTTT. Protein product: CASSDGTGFVSPLHF. The variable domain in full, completed from reference TRBV2 and TRBJ1-6, reads EPEVTQTPSHQVTQMGQEVILRCVPISNHLYFYWYRQILGQKVEFLVSFYNNEISEKSEIFDDQFSVERPDGSNFTLKIRSTKLEDSAMYFCASSDGTGFVSPLHFGNGTRLTVT.

The V call is TRBV3-1 (or the pseudogene TRBV3-2), the J call TRBJ1-2; possibly TRBD1 for D (5 bases). The CDR3 has 15 amino acids. Germline CDR1 reads LGHDT; CDR2 reads YNNKEL (reference sequence). The germline V and J ends were trimmed by 4 bases and 4 bases, with 16 bases remaining between them. CDR3 coding DNA: TGTGCCAGCAGCCCCGGTCTGTTGGGGGGCTATGGCTACACCTTC. It yields the protein CASSPGLLGGYGYTF.

The V and J genes are TRBV2 and TRBJ2-7; perhaps TRBD1 as D (6 bases). The CDR3 is 11 amino acids. Germline lookup yields CDR1 SNHLY and CDR2 FYNNEI. The V end lost 7 bases, the J end lost 4 bases, and 8 bases lay between the germline ends. The CDR3 sequence is CASKGEYEQYF. Here the CDR3 DNA reads TGTGCCAGCAAGGGGGAATACGAGCAGTACTTC. The whole variable domain, filled in from reference TRBV2 and TRBJ2-7, reads EPEVTQTPSHQVTQMGQEVILRCVPISNHLYFYWYRQILGQKVEFLVSFYNNEISEKSEIFDDQFSVERPDGSNFTLKIRSTKLEDSAMYFCASKGEYEQYFGPGTRLTVT.

This clone was seen a few times. The chain recombines TRBV2 with TRBJ2-3; 9 bases are shared with TRBD2. This CDR3 has 16 amino acids. J gave up 5 bases and V 6 bases, and 12 bases lay outside the gene matches. The germline V gene encodes CDR1 SNHLY and CDR2 FYNNEI. CDR3 in DNA: TGTGCCAGCAGGGCGGGAGGGGGGCCCATGGAAGATACGCAGTATTTT. Its protein is CASRAGGGPMEDTQYF.

The chain links TRBV19 to TRBJ1-2; D is uncertain. The CDR3 consists of 13 residues. The ends were cut back, 9 bases at V and 4 bases at J, with 15 bases in the middle. Germline CDR1 is LNHDA and CDR2 is SQIVND (reference sequence). CDR3 DNA sequence: TGTGCCAGCTCGTTCGGGTTTCCCTATGGCTACACCTTC. The encoded protein is CASSFGFPYGYTF.

The rearrangement joins TRBV29-1 to TRBJ1-5, with D possibly matching TRBD1 (5 bases). Trimming pared 4 bases from V and 1 base from J, leaving 8 bases between. The length of the CDR3 is 13 residues. Looked up from germline, CDR1 is SQVTM and CDR2 is ANQGSEA. The CDR3 DNA reads as TGCAGCGTTGCCCGGGGGAGCAATCAGCCCCAGCATTTT. It translates to CSVARGSNQPQHF.

The chain recombines TRBV6-2 or TRBV6-3 with TRBJ2-7; 10 positions match TRBD1. CDR3 length: 12 amino acids. With 5 bases clipped from V and 13 bases from J, the junction kept 8 bases outside the gene matches. Per the germline V gene, CDR1 is MNHEY and CDR2 is SVGEGT. CDR3 in DNA: TGTGCCAGCAGTCGCGGGACAGGGGCTCAATACTTC. Residues: CASSRGTGAQYF.

The chain recombines TRBV5-4 with TRBJ1-2, with 7 bases aligning to TRBD1. V trimming: 4 bases; J trimming: 3 bases; junction bases outside the gene matches: 3. The length of the CDR3 is 13 residues. Looked up from germline, CDR1 is SGHNT and CDR2 is YYREEE (reference sequence). CDR3 nucleotide sequence: TGTGCCAGCAGCCCGGACAGGTACTATGGCTACACCTTC. Translated: CASSPDRYYGYTF.

The V gene is TRBV7-8, the J gene TRBJ2-5, with 11 bases identical to TRBD2. Losses at the gene ends were 8 bases for V and 3 bases for J; bases not matched to a gene: 11. This CDR3 is built from 16 residues. The germline V gene has CDR1 SGHVS and CDR2 FQNEAQ. CDR3 sequence reads: CASRVISGGAEETQYF. DNA of the CDR3: TGTGCCAGCCGAGTAATTAGCGGGGGGGCGGAAGAGACCCAGTACTTC.

V gene TRBV7-3 combines with J gene TRBJ2-5; TRBD1 is a possible D gene (5 bases). The length of the CDR3 is 16 residues. The ends were cut back, 4 bases at V and 2 bases at J, with 17 bases in the middle. Germline V lookup: CDR1 SGHTA, CDR2 FQGTGA. The CDR3 DNA sequence: TGTGCCAGCAGCTCCCAGGGCCCGCCGGGTCAAGAGACCCAGTACTTC. Translating gives CASSSQGPPGQETQYF.

The rearrangement joins TRBV7-2 to TRBJ2-7; 15 bases are a match to TRBD2. Germline V gene sequence: CDR1 SGHTA, CDR2 FQGNSA. V lost 6 bases to trimming and J lost 4 bases; unmatched junction nucleotides: 4. The CDR3 runs 15 residues. The CDR3 bases are TGTGCCAGCAGTCAGGGACTAGCGGGGGGATACGAGCAGTACTTC. This translates into CASSQGLAGGYEQYF.

The gene calls are TRBV6-2 or TRBV6-3 and TRBJ2-3, with 15 bases aligning to TRBD2. The germline V gene has CDR1 MNHEY and CDR2 SVGEGT. The CDR3 runs 18 residues. Trimming took 6 bases from V and 0 from J; bases not matched to a gene: 7. The CDR3 protein is CASSRGLAGGSSTDTQYF. DNA for the CDR3: TGTGCCAGCAGCCGCGGACTAGCGGGGGGGTCGAGCACAGATACGCAGTATTTT.

The chain has TRBV2 and TRBJ2-3, with 9 bases lining up with TRBD2. The CDR3 totals 16 residues. In germline, CDR1 is SNHLY, CDR2 FYNNEI. Trimming at V came to 5 bases and at J to 4 bases, leaving 10 bases not matched to a gene. CDR3 nucleotide sequence: TGTGCCAGCAGTAGGGCGGGGGGGCCTTCGGCAGATACGCAGTATTTT. Translated, it gives CASSRAGGPSADTQYF.

In DNA, the CDR3 is TGTGCCAGCAGCTTGACTAGCGGGGGACGGAGTGAGCAGTTCTTC. This sequence encodes CASSLTSGGRSEQFF. V usage is TRBV7-9 and J usage is TRBJ2-1; 12 bases are a match to TRBD2. J was trimmed by 9 bases and V by 3 bases; bases with no gene match: 6. CDR1 and CDR2 (germline): SEHNR, FQNEAQ (reference sequence). The CDR3 loop spans 15 amino acids.

The chain employs TRBV30 and TRBJ2-1; TRBD2 matches at 9 bases. Germline CDR1 and CDR2: GTSNPN and SVGIG (reference sequence). Trimming took 5 bases from V and 8 from J; bases not matched to a gene: 7. This CDR3 is 13 amino acids long. The CDR3 nucleotides read TGTGCCTGGTCTAGCGGGGCGGGATATGAGCAGTTCTTC. Translation gives CAWSSGAGYEQFF.

The chain has TRBV5-4 and TRBJ1-5; the match to TRBD1 covers 7 bases. V was pared by 3 bases and J by 2 bases, with 2 bases of the junction left unmatched. The length of the CDR3 is 14 residues. Germline-derived CDR1 and CDR2 are SGHNT and YYREEE (reference sequence). In DNA, the CDR3 is TGTGCCAGCAGCTCAGGGGGGCGCAATCAGCCCCAGCATTTT. This sequence encodes CASSSGGRNQPQHF.

The V and J genes are TRBV7-9 and TRBJ1-2; 9 bases align to TRBD1. Per the germline V gene, CDR1 is SEHNR and CDR2 is FQNEAQ (reference sequence). Trimming cost V 4 bases and J 3 bases; bases outside gene matches: 6. This CDR3 has 15 amino acids. The CDR3 sequence is CASSSPGQGYYGYTF. CDR3 DNA sequence: TGTGCCAGCAGCTCCCCGGGACAGGGCTACTATGGCTACACCTTC.

The V call is TRBV6-5, the J call TRBJ1-2, with 7 bases lining up with TRBD1. The germline gives CDR1 MNHEY, CDR2 SVGAGI. V lost 6 bases to trimming and J lost 6 bases; unmatched junction nucleotides: 4. This CDR3 has 12 amino acids. CDR3 region: CASRRGLDGYTF. The CDR3, as DNA: TGTGCCAGCAGAAGGGGGCTCGATGGCTACACCTTC.

The chain links TRBV4-1 to TRBJ1-5; 8 bases are shared with TRBD1. V dropped 3 bases and J dropped 2; count of bases not matched to a gene: 3. The CDR3 loop spans 15 amino acids. Germline V CDR1 and CDR2: MGHRA, YSYEKL. DNA of the CDR3: TGCGCCAGCAGCCAGACAGGGGCTGGCAATCAGCCCCAGCATTTT. Amino acids: CASSQTGAGNQPQHF.

This clone is a singleton in its sample. The genes are TRBV5-1 and TRBJ2-7; the D gene is possibly TRBD2 (5 bases). Looked up from germline, CDR1 is SGHRS and CDR2 is YFSETQ. V shed 4 bases and J shed 3 bases, with 8 bases lying between them. The CDR3 loop spans 12 amino acids. In DNA, the CDR3 is TGCGCCAGCAGCCCCGGACTCTACGAGCAGTACTTC. This gives the protein CASSPGLYEQYF.